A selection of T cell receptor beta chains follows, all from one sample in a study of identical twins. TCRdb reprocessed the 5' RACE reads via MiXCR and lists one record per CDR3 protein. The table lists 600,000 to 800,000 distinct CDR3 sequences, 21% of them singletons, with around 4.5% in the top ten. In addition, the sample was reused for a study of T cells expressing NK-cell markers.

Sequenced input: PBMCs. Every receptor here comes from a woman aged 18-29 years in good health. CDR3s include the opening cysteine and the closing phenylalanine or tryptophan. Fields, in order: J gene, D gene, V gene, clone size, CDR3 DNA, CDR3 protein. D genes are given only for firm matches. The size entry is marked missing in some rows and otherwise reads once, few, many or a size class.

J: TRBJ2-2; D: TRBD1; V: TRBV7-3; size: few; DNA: TGTGCCAGCAGCTCGACAGGGCCGAACACCGGGGAGCTGTTTTTT; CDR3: CASSSTGPNTGELFF
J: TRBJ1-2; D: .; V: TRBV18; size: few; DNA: TGTGCCAGCTCACCGTCTCTGGATGGCTACACCTTC; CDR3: CASSPSLDGYTF
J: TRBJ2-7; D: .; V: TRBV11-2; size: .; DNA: TGTGCCAGCAGCTCTACAGGAGCCCCAACCTACGAGCAGTACTTC; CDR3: CASSSTGAPTYEQYF
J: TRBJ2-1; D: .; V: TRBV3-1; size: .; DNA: TGTGCCAGCAGCCGGAAGGACGCCGCTTCCTACAATGAGCAGTTCTTC; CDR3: CASSRKDAASYNEQFF
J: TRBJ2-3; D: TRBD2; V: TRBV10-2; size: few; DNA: TGCGCCAGGCTAGCGGGAGAAGGTGATACGCAGTATTTT; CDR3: CARLAGEGDTQYF
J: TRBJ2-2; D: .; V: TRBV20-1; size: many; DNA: TGCAGTGCCCTCCAGGACGGGGAGCTGTTTTTT; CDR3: CSALQDGELFF
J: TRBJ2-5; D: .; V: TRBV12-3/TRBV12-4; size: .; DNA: TGTGCCAGCAGCCAGGGGTACTTC; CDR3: CASSQGYF
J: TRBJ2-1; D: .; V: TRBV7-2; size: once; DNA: TGTGCCAGCAGCGCACTAGCAGGGAGCTCCTACAATGAGCAGTTCTTC; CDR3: CASSALAGSSYNEQFF
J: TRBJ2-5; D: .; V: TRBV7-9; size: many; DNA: TGTGCCAGCAGCAATTCAGGGGCGGAGACCCAGTACTTC; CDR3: CASSNSGAETQYF
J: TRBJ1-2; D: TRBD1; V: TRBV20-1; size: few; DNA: TGCAGTGCAAGGACAGGGGATCGCTATGGCTACACCTTC; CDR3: CSARTGDRYGYTF
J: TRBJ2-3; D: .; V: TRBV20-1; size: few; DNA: TGCAGTGCTACATTCCGAGTGGGAGATACGCAGTATTTT; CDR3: CSATFRVGDTQYF
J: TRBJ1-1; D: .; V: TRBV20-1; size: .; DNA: TGCAGGGCGCGATGGGGGTGGGACACTGAAGCTTTCTTT; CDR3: CRARWGWDTEAFF
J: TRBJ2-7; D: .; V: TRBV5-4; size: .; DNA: TGTGCCAGCAGCCACCCTCCCGGGACCCCGAGCTCCTACGAGCAGTACTTC; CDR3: CASSHPPGTPSSYEQYF
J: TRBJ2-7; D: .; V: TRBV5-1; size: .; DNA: TGCGCCAGCGCCCCCTGGACGGCTCAATTGACCTACGAGCAGTACTTC; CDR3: CASAPWTAQLTYEQYF
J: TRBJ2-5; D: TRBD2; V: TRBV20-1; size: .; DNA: TGCAGTGCTATTTCGGGAGGTGAGGGGAAAGAGACCCAGTACTTC; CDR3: CSAISGGEGKETQYF
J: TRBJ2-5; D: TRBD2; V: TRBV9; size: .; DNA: TGTGCCAGCAGCGTAGGGGGGGGGACCCAAGAGACCCAGTACTTC; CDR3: CASSVGGGTQETQYF
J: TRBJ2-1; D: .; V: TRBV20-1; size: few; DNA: TGCAGTGGAACCCAGCCTCGGAGCTCCTACAATGAGCAGTTCTTC; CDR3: CSGTQPRSSYNEQFF